This T cell receptor (beta chain) was found in a study of T cells in Graves' hyperthyroidism and ophthalmopathy. Overall study results and limits: Stable hyperthyroidism was separated from ophthalmopathy by a model based on 13 V-J features.

As regards this clonotype: What it binds is unknown.

Trimming removed 1 base from V and 4 bases from J; junction bases left unmatched: 4. CDR1 is MNHEY and CDR2 is SMNVEV in the germline V gene (reference sequence). The CDR3 is 15 residues long. The TCR beta CDR3 regions underwent amplification using RNA transcripts as the source. The TCR CDR3 first-round RT-PCR relied on the HTBI primer set. TCRdb re-called the multiplex PCR reads with MiXCR, one entry per CDR3 protein. The data show approximately 870,000 distinct CDR3 sequences, 38% seen once. Sequencing input: blood. The sequence was collected from a man aged 18-30 years with Graves' hyperthyroidism. The chain couples TRBV27 to TRBJ2-7, with TRBD2 identical over 10 bases. DNA for the CDR3: TGTGCCAGCAGTTTATATGCTAGCGGGAGTTACGAGCAGTACTTC. As protein: CASSLYASGSYEQYF.